The present T cell receptor (beta chain) was sequenced within a study of OX40 agonist ivuxolimab in advanced cancers. Overall study: Patients in dose escalation had liver, melanoma, kidney or head and neck cancers. Partial responses occurred in Three dose-escalation patients, one with hepatocellular carcinoma and two with cutaneous melanoma.

Assay: immunoSEQ multiplex PCR; the TCRdb copy retains only in-frame clones and omits some. The sample carries about 43,000 clones, approximately 80% recorded once. Germline values: CDR1 KGHSH, CDR2 LQKENI. The V gene lost 3 bases and the J gene lost 3 bases, with 8 bases spanning the gap. The CDR3 is 13 amino acids. This clone has only a few counts. This sample comprised CD4+ or CD8+ T cells sorted from blood, obtained in a trial of the OX40 agonist ivuxolimab. This TCR derives from an adult with an advanced solid tumor such as melanoma, head and neck, liver or kidney cancer. The chain is built from TRBV18 and TRBJ2-5; the D call may be TRBD1 or TRBD2 (5 bases each). CDR3 in amino acids: CASSPLGEETQYF. The CDR3, as DNA: TGTGCCAGCTCACCGTTGGGGGAAGAGACCCAGTACTTC.